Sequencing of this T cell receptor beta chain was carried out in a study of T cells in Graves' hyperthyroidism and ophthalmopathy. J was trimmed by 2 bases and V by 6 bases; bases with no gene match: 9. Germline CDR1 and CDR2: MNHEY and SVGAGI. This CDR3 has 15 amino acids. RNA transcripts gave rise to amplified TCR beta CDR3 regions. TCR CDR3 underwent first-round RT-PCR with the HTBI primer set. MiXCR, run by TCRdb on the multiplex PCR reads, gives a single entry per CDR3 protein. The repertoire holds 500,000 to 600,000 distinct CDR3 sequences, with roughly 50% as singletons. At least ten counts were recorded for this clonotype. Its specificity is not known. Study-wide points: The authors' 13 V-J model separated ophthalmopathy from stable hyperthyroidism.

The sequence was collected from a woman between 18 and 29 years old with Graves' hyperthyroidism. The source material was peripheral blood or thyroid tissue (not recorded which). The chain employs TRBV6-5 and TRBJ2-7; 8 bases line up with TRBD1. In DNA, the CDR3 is TGTGCCAGCAGCCGATCAGGGGGCGGCGCCTACGAGCAGTACTTC. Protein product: CASSRSGGGAYEQYF.